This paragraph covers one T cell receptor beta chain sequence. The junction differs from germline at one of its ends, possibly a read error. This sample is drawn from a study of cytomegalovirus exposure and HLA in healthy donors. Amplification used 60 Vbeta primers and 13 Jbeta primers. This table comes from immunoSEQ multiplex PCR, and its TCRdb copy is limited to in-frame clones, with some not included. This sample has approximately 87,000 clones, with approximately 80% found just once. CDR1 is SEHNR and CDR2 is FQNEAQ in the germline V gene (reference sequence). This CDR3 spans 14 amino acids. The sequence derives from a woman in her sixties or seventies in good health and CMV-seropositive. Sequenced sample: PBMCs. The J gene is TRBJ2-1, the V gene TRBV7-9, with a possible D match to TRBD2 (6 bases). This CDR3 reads CSSSLAVTADEQFF. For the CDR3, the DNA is TGTTCCAGCAGCTTAGCGGTTACAGCGGACGAGCAGTTCTTC.